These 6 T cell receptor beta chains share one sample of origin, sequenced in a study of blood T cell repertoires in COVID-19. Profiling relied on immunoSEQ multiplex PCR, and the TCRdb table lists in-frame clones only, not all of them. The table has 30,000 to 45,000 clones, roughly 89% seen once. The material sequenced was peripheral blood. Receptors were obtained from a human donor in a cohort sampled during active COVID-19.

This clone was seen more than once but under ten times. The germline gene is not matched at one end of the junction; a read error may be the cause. The CDR3: CAWSDGRVF. The CDR3 DNA reads TGTGCCTGGAGCGACGGGAGGGTCTTC. The genes are TRBV30 and TRBJ1-2; D ambiguous. The germline V gene encodes CDR1 GTSNPN and CDR2 SVGIG (reference sequence). CDR3 length equals 9 residues.

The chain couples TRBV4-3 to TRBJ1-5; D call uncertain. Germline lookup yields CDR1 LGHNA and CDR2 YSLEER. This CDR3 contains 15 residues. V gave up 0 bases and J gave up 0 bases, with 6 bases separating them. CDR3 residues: CASSQEHISNQPQHF. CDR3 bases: TGCGCCAGCAGCCAAGAACATATTAGCAATCAGCCCCAGCATTTT.

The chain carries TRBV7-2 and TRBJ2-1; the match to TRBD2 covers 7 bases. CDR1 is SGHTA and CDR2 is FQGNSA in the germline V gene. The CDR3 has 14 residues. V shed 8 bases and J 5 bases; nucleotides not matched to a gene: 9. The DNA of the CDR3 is TGTGCCAGCGCTGTAGGAGGGAGGGACAATGAGCAGTTCTTC. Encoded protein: CASAVGGRDNEQFF.

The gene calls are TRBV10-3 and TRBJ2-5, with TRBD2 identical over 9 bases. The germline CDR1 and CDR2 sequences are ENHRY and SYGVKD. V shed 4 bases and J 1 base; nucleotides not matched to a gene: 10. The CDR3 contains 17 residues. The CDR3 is CAISAHSLAGAQETQYF. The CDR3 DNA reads TGTGCCATCAGTGCCCATTCTTTAGCGGGAGCCCAAGAGACCCAGTACTTC.

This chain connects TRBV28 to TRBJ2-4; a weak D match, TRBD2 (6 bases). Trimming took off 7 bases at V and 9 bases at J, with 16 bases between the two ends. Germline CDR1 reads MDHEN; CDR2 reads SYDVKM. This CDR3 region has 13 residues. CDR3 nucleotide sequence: TGTGCCAGCAATTTGGAGGGGACGGGCATTCAGTACTTC. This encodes CASNLEGTGIQYF.

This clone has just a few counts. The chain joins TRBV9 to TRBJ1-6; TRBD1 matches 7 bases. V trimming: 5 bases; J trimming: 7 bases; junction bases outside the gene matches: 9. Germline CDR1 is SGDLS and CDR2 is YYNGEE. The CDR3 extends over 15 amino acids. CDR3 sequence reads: CASSAPGQRNSPLHF. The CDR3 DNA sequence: TGTGCCAGCAGTGCACCGGGACAGCGGAATTCACCCCTCCACTTT.